This section outlines one T cell receptor beta chain sequence together with its context. This sample was included in a study of low-dose radiotherapy and immunotherapy resistance in tumors. The time point was: before trial treatment. Tumors of eligible patients were advanced, solid and lacking tumor-infiltrating lymphocytes. First-strand cDNA used TRAV- and TRBV-specific primers, covering alpha and beta chains. Over around 19 PCR cycles, TCRs were amplified from a constant-region primer and V-primer adapter. TCRdb analysed the reads with MiXCR anew, one entry per CDR3 protein. The top ten clones hold under 7% of a sample with some 60,000 distinct CDR3 sequences, 26% of them seen once. Trimming took 7 bases from V and 8 from J, leaving 17 bases between them. The germline CDR1 and CDR2 sequences are MDHEN and SYDVKM. This CDR3 contains 13 residues.

The starting material was PBMCs, obtained before treatment. The V call is TRBV28, the J call TRBJ1-2, with D perhaps TRBD1 (5 bases). The receptor was derived from a male donor with rectosigmoid adenocarcinoma. CDR3: CASMSRGVKGYTF. The CDR3 DNA reads TGTGCCAGCATGTCGAGGGGCGTTAAGGGCTACACCTTC.